Shown below are 30 T cell receptor beta chains from a single sample sequenced in a study of blood T cell repertoires in COVID-19. Sequencing used immunoSEQ multiplex PCR; TCRdb keeps in-frame clones, though not all of them. Of 70,000 to 90,000 clones in the sample, 70% to 85% are singletons; the top ten hold about 11%. The sequenced sample was peripheral blood. The receptors come from a man between 70 and 80 years old with acute or convalescent COVID-19.

This chain joins TRBV9 and TRBJ2-1; 9 bases fit TRBD2. Germline lookup yields CDR1 SGDLS and CDR2 YYNGEE. CDR3 length equals 14 residues. J was trimmed by 10 bases and V by 4 bases; bases with no gene match: 9. The CDR3 region has the DNA TGTGCCAGCAGCCCTCCGGGACTAGCAAAGGAGCAGTTCTTC. It translates to CASSPPGLAKEQFF.

The chain employs TRBV3-1 (or the pseudogene TRBV3-2) and TRBJ1-2; no firm D call. V dropped 1 base and J dropped 2 bases, with 5 bases sitting between them. From germline, CDR1 is LGHDT and CDR2 YNNKEL (reference sequence). This CDR3 spans 13 amino acids. CDR3 sequence reads: CASSQAANYGYTF. CDR3 DNA: TGTGCCAGCAGCCAAGCAGCGAACTATGGCTACACCTTC.

The V and J genes are TRBV18 and TRBJ2-5; the match to TRBD1 covers 9 bases. Germline assignment: CDR1 KGHSH and CDR2 LQKENI. J lost 5 bases, V lost 2 bases, and 12 bases had no gene match. This CDR3 contains 17 residues. CDR3 residues: CASSPLFRTGERETQYF. The DNA for the CDR3 is TGTGCCAGCTCACCATTATTCCGGACAGGGGAAAGGGAGACCCAGTACTTC.

The genes are TRBV7-9 and TRBJ1-6; possibly TRBD1 for D (5 bases). The length of the CDR3 is 12 residues. Trimming shortened V by 5 bases and J by 10 bases, and 9 bases separated the two germline ends. The V gene's germline CDR1 is SEHNR and CDR2 FQNEAQ (reference sequence). CDR3: CASSVGQSPLHF. Written as DNA, the CDR3 is TGTGCCAGCAGCGTGGGGCAGTCACCCCTCCACTTT.

CDR3 in amino acids: CAWTPGETQYF. The CDR3 DNA reads TGTGCCTGGACCCCAGGGGAGACCCAGTACTTC. J is TRBJ2-5 and V is TRBV30, with D possibly TRBD1 on 5 matching bases. In germline, CDR1 is GTSNPN, CDR2 SVGIG (reference sequence). V lost 4 bases and J 5 bases, leaving 8 bases between the germline ends. The CDR3 covers 11 residues. Combining the CDR3 with reference TRBV30 and TRBJ2-5 gives the whole variable domain SQTIHQWPATLVQPVGSPLSLECTVEGTSNPNLYWYRQAAGRGLQLLFYSVGIGQISSEVPQNLSASRPQDRQFILSSKKLLLSDSGFYLCAWTPGETQYFGPGTRLLVL.

The CDR3 here is CASSLTSGGLETQYF. The CDR3 DNA sequence: TGTGCCAGCAGTTTGACTAGCGGGGGGTTAGAGACCCAGTACTTC. The gene calls are TRBV27 and TRBJ2-5, with 13 bases aligning to TRBD2. V trimming: 3 bases; J trimming: 4 bases; junction bases outside the gene matches: 2. This CDR3 comprises 15 residues. Germline assignment: CDR1 MNHEY and CDR2 SMNVEV (reference sequence).

V usage is TRBV5-1 and J usage is TRBJ1-1, with TRBD1 matching 7 bases. Germline CDR1 is SGHRS and CDR2 is YFSETQ. V shed 4 bases and J 1 base; nucleotides not matched to a gene: 4. This CDR3 contains 14 residues. The CDR3 sequence: CASSTRQGNTEAFF. DNA for the CDR3: TGCGCCAGCAGCACCAGACAGGGGAACACTGAAGCTTTCTTT.

The chain recombines TRBV9 with TRBJ2-3, with D unresolved. The CDR3 runs 15 residues. The germline V gene encodes CDR1 SGDLS and CDR2 YYNGEE. Trimming took off 4 bases at V and 3 bases at J, with 15 bases between the two ends. CDR3 residues: CASSLVDSRTDTQYF. The CDR3 DNA reads as TGTGCCAGCAGCCTTGTCGATAGCCGGACAGATACGCAGTATTTT.

This clone was counted once. The chain couples TRBV14 to TRBJ2-5; D uncertain. With 0 bases removed from V and 2 bases from J, the gap between germline ends came to 7 bases. There are 14 residues in the CDR3. Germline V gene lookup returns CDR1 SGHDN and CDR2 FVKESK. This CDR3 is CASSQDRVQETQYF. The CDR3 DNA sequence: TGTGCCAGCAGCCAAGATCGAGTTCAAGAGACCCAGTACTTC.

This clone was seen only once. The V gene is TRBV5-8, the J gene TRBJ1-5; tentatively, D is TRBD1 (6 bases). Trimming shortened V by 2 bases and J by 1 base, and 10 bases separated the two germline ends. The germline V gene has CDR1 SGHTS and CDR2 YDEGEE. The length of the CDR3 is 15 residues. The CDR3 sequence: CASSLQGKSNQPQHF. The DNA of the CDR3 is TGTGCCAGCAGCTTACAGGGAAAGAGCAATCAGCCCCAGCATTTT.

The rearrangement links TRBV5-1 to TRBJ2-1, with 7 bases matching TRBD2. Germline V lookup: CDR1 SGHRS, CDR2 YFSETQ. V lost 0 bases and J lost 7; bases outside the gene matches: 4. This CDR3 is built from 14 residues. The CDR3 coding sequence is TGCGCCAGCAGCTTGGCGCTAGCGGCTAATGAGCAGTTCTTC. Translating gives CASSLALAANEQFF.

This clone came up once. V and J are TRBV19 and TRBJ1-2; TRBD1 is a possible D gene (6 bases). The CDR3 is 15 residues long. Trimming stripped 5 bases from V and 0 bases from J, with 13 bases between. Looked up from germline, CDR1 is LNHDA and CDR2 is SQIVND (reference sequence). CDR3 region: CASSLHRETNYGYTF. The CDR3, as DNA: TGTGCCAGTAGTCTACACAGGGAAACTAACTATGGCTACACCTTC.

The V call is TRBV30, the J call TRBJ1-1; no reliable D call. Trimming stripped 3 bases from V and 0 bases from J, with 8 bases between. The CDR3 is made up of 13 amino acids. Germline V gives CDR1 GTSNPN, CDR2 SVGIG (reference sequence). CDR3 in DNA: TGTGCCTGGAGCCCGAGGGTGAACACTGAAGCTTTCTTT. Encoded protein: CAWSPRVNTEAFF. The variable domain in full, with the rest retrieved from reference TRBV30 and TRBJ1-1, is SQTIHQWPATLVQPVGSPLSLECTVEGTSNPNLYWYRQAAGRGLQLLFYSVGIGQISSEVPQNLSASRPQDRQFILSSKKLLLSDSGFYLCAWSPRVNTEAFFGQGTRLTVV.

J is TRBJ2-1 and V is TRBV3-1 (or the pseudogene TRBV3-2), with D perhaps TRBD1 (6 bases). Deletions cut 3 bases from V and 9 bases from J, with 9 bases between. The CDR3 totals 12 residues. Germline lookup yields CDR1 LGHDT and CDR2 YNNKEL (reference sequence). CDR3 in DNA: TGTGCCAGCAGCCACAGGGGCGGTGAGCAGTTCTTC. Residues: CASSHRGGEQFF.

The chain is built from TRBV28 and TRBJ1-6, with TRBD1 matching 8 bases. This CDR3 spans 16 amino acids. Trimming at V came to 5 bases and at J to 10 bases, leaving 13 bases not matched to a gene. The germline gives CDR1 MDHEN, CDR2 SYDVKM. The CDR3 bases are TGTGCCAGCAGTCTTCCACCGGGACAGGACGAATCACCCCTCCACTTT. Encoded protein: CASSLPPGQDESPLHF.

The gene calls are TRBV5-1 and TRBJ1-1, with D possibly TRBD1 on 6 matching bases. V lost 5 bases and J lost 3, with 11 bases in between. This CDR3 contains 13 residues. Germline loops: CDR1 SGHRS, CDR2 YFSETQ. CDR3 amino acids: CASRGQGHTEAFF. The CDR3 DNA reads as TGCGCCAGCAGGGGACAAGGACACACTGAAGCTTTCTTT.

CDR3 region: CASNILQGSYNEQFF. The CDR3 coding sequence is TGTGCCAGCAACATCCTACAGGGCTCCTACAATGAGCAGTTCTTC. The chain uses TRBV6-5 and TRBJ2-1; tentatively, D is TRBD1 (6 bases). Germline values: CDR1 MNHEY, CDR2 SVGAGI. CDR3 length equals 15 residues. Trimming stripped 7 bases from V and 0 bases from J, with 13 bases between.

The chain has TRBV5-6 and TRBJ2-5; 9 bases are shared with TRBD1. With V trimmed by 0 bases and J by 5 bases, 5 bases remained unmatched. Per the germline V gene, CDR1 is SGHDT and CDR2 is YYEEEE. The CDR3 is made up of 15 amino acids. In DNA, the CDR3 is TGTGCCAGCAGCTTGGCCGGACAGGGGAGTGAGACCCAGTACTTC. The encoded protein is CASSLAGQGSETQYF.

In this sample, this clone turned up a few times. V is TRBV6-5 and J is TRBJ1-1, with TRBD1 as a possible D gene (6 bases). CDR1 and CDR2 (germline): MNHEY, SVGAGI. CDR3 length: 14 amino acids. V lost 5 bases and J lost 5, with 15 bases in between. The CDR3 region has the DNA TGTGCCAGCAGTCAACAGGGTAGGCAGACTGAAGCTTTCTTT. It yields the protein CASSQQGRQTEAFF.

This chain uses TRBV11-2 with TRBJ2-2; TRBD1 aligns across 8 bases. The J segment lost 5 bases and the V segment lost 5 bases, leaving 7 bases of the junction unmatched. Germline V lookup: CDR1 SGHAT, CDR2 FQNNGV. The CDR3 consists of 15 residues. The CDR3 coding sequence is TGTGCCAGCAGCCCCTGGACAGGGAAGACCGGGGAGCTGTTTTTT. The encoded protein is CASSPWTGKTGELFF. The full variable domain, with the rest looked up from reference TRBV11-2 and TRBJ2-2, is EAGVAQSPRYKIIEKRQSVAFWCNPISGHATLYWYQQILGQGPKLLIQFQNNGVVDDSQLPKDRFSAERLKGVDSTLKIQPAKLEDSAVYLCASSPWTGKTGELFFGEGSRLTVL.

The V call is TRBV12-3 or TRBV12-4, the J call TRBJ2-7; D is possibly TRBD1 (6 bases). V gave up 5 bases and J gave up 3 bases, with 11 bases separating them. CDR3 length equals 13 residues. The CDR3 sequence: CASSASRGYEQYF. The DNA for the CDR3 is TGTGCCAGCAGTGCAAGCAGGGGCTACGAGCAGTACTTC.

The chain combines TRBV5-1 with TRBJ1-1; D is unclear. This CDR3 contains 13 residues. Deletions cut 3 bases from V and 1 base from J, with 7 bases between. CDR1 is SGHRS and CDR2 is YFSETQ in the germline V gene. CDR3 in amino acids: CASSSTANTEAFF. The DNA of the CDR3 is TGCGCCAGCAGCTCCACAGCGAACACTGAAGCTTTCTTT.

This rearrangement joins TRBV19 to TRBJ1-1; D is unclear. Germline V gene sequence: CDR1 LNHDA, CDR2 SQIVND (reference sequence). Trimming took off 7 bases at V and 0 bases at J, with 12 bases between the two ends. The CDR3 spans 14 residues. CDR3 region: CASTRRGVNTEAFF. CDR3 coding DNA: TGTGCCAGTACCAGGCGGGGAGTGAACACTGAAGCTTTCTTT.

The chain is built from TRBV18 and TRBJ1-6, with a weak D call TRBD1 (5 bases). Germline-derived CDR1 and CDR2 are KGHSH and LQKENI. The CDR3 is 14 amino acids. V dropped 5 bases and J dropped 5 bases, with 10 bases sitting between them. This CDR3 is CASSFQGDNSPLHF. CDR3 in DNA: TGTGCCAGCTCATTTCAGGGCGATAATTCACCCCTCCACTTT.

The CDR3 spells CASSLHRGQGRTGELFF. CDR3 sequence (DNA): TGTGCCAGCAGCTTACATAGGGGGCAGGGACGGACCGGGGAGCTGTTTTTT. This chain joins TRBV11-2 and TRBJ2-2, with TRBD1 matching 7 bases. The CDR3 runs 17 residues. Germline values: CDR1 SGHAT, CDR2 FQNNGV. With V trimmed by 2 bases and J by 5 bases, 11 bases remained unmatched.

The chain employs TRBV5-1 and TRBJ2-2; the D gene is possibly TRBD1 (6 bases). CDR3 length: 14 residues. The germline V gene encodes CDR1 SGHRS and CDR2 YFSETQ. V was trimmed by 2 bases and J by 5 bases, leaving 10 bases between them. The CDR3 spells CASSLKQGTGELFF. The CDR3 DNA sequence: TGCGCCAGCAGCTTAAAACAGGGAACCGGGGAGCTGTTTTTT.

This clone appeared a single time. The chain joins TRBV5-1 to TRBJ1-1; D perhaps matches TRBD1 (5 bases). Trimming pared 0 bases from V and 3 bases from J, leaving 9 bases between. CDR3 length: 14 residues. From germline, CDR1 is SGHRS and CDR2 YFSETQ. The DNA of the CDR3 is TGCGCCAGCAGCTTGGTTGACAGCTACACTGAAGCTTTCTTT. It is translated as CASSLVDSYTEAFF.

This chain joins TRBV19 and TRBJ1-2, with D maybe TRBD1 (6 bases). CDR1 and CDR2 from the germline V gene are LNHDA and SQIVND (reference sequence). CDR3 length: 14 residues. V lost 6 bases and J 4 bases, leaving 15 bases between the germline ends. The CDR3 sequence is CASRGYREGYGYTF. The CDR3 nucleotides read TGTGCCAGTAGAGGGTACAGGGAAGGCTATGGCTACACCTTC.

This clone appeared a single time. The V gene is TRBV29-1, the J gene TRBJ2-2; 11 bases map to TRBD1. The CDR3 contains 14 residues. J gave up 3 bases and V 7 bases, and 4 bases lay outside the gene matches. The V gene's germline CDR1 is SQVTM and CDR2 ANQGSEA. CDR3 loop: CSAGQGGYTGELFF. The CDR3 DNA follows: TGCAGCGCGGGACAGGGGGGTTACACCGGGGAGCTGTTTTTT.

The chain couples TRBV5-1 to TRBJ2-1; TRBD2 agrees at 7 bases. The CDR3 sequence is 15 residues long. The germline V gene encodes CDR1 SGHRS and CDR2 YFSETQ. The V segment lost 1 base and the J segment 6 bases; nucleotides outside the gene matches: 7. The CDR3 reads CASSLPAPGGNEQFF. The CDR3 DNA reads as TGCGCCAGCAGCTTGCCGGCCCCGGGGGGCAATGAGCAGTTCTTC.